These T cell receptor beta chains were read from a single sample in a study of cytomegalovirus exposure and HLA in healthy donors. Repertoires were generated with immunoSEQ multiplex PCR, while TCRdb's copy carries only in-frame clones and drops some. This table holds more than 90,000 clones, over 60% found once. Sequenced sample: PBMCs. The source of these receptors is a woman aged 18 to 35 in good health and CMV-seropositive. The CDR3 runs from the conserved cysteine through the conserved F or W.

TRBJ2-3 | TRBV11-3 | CASSPDRATDTQYF
TRBJ2-7 | TRBV19 | CASSIRTASYEQYF
TRBJ1-2 | TRBV5-5 | CASSVRQGPYGYTF
TRBJ2-3 | TRBV6-6 | CASRLPVDTQYF
TRBJ1-4 | TRBV30 | CAWSVAGRREKLFF
TRBJ1-2 | TRBV27 | CASRYRTGANYGYTF
TRBJ1-4 | TRBV5-1 | CASTSTGGTEKLFF
TRBJ1-2 | TRBV5-1 | CASSLDTPNYGYTF
TRBJ1-2 | TRBV2 | CASNSRREGGYTF
TRBJ1-5 | TRBV6-6 | CASSPATPESQPQHF
TRBJ2-3 | TRBV21-1 | CASSSSPTGARDTDTQYF
TRBJ2-5 | TRBV2 | CASSEGTSGWTQYF
TRBJ2-7 | TRBV28 | CASSLPRQGGSYEQYF
TRBJ1-4 | TRBV29-1 | CSVQRRGTANEKLFF
TRBJ2-2 | TRBV10-1 | CASNPQRQGGTGELFF
TRBJ2-3 | TRBV5-6 | CASTLGGGPTDTQYF
TRBJ2-1 | TRBV7-8 | CASSLFGRGSSLGEQFF
TRBJ2-7 | TRBV7-9 | CASSFSRSEQYF
TRBJ2-2 | TRBV19 | CASRGLAENTGELFF
TRBJ2-1 | TRBV7-9 | CASSLAELGSEQFF
TRBJ1-1 | TRBV18 | CASSPRNRECVNTEAFF
TRBJ2-2 | TRBV30 | CASNRVGNTGELFF
TRBJ2-3 | TRBV2 | CASSHPAGGRADTQYF
TRBJ2-7 | TRBV5-6 | CASSSIRVFSYEQYF
TRBJ1-1 | TRBV11-2 | CASSPGHPGTEAFF
TRBJ2-1 | TRBV6-5 | CASSYSGRLAYNEQFF
TRBJ1-4 | TRBV6-1 | CASSAGQGAGEKLFF
TRBJ1-1 | TRBV2 | CASSGLRGNTEAFF
TRBJ1-2 | TRBV6-1 | CASRETAYYGYTF
TRBJ2-6 | TRBV18 | CASSPQGASGANVLTF
TRBJ1-4 | TRBV30 | CAWSVQGTVTEKLFF
TRBJ1-5 | TRBV2 | CASSDLQGWPQHF
TRBJ1-4 | TRBV5-1 | CASSGALGNEKLFF
TRBJ2-5 | TRBV18 | CASSPGAVEETQYF
TRBJ2-1 | TRBV7-9 | CASSFRVGEGSYNEQFF
TRBJ1-2 | TRBV7-9 | CASSLAGGPDYGYTF
TRBJ1-1 | TRBV21-1 | CASSNGGNTEAFF
TRBJ2-7 | TRBV25-1 | CASSEWYSSYEQYF
TRBJ2-7 | TRBV2 | CASSEFEDEQYF
TRBJ1-2 | TRBV9 | CASSPQGTNYGYTF
TRBJ1-2 | TRBV5-1 | CASSWENEGYTF
TRBJ1-1 | TRBV30 | CAWSGGSFGTEAFF
TRBJ2-7 | TRBV7-3 | CASSLMAEAGVEQYF
TRBJ2-2 | TRBV10-3 | CAIRPTGDTGELFF
TRBJ2-3 | TRBV28 | CASSIQREVTDTQYF
TRBJ1-4 | TRBV19 | CASSIEATNEKLFF
TRBJ2-7 | TRBV9 | CASSVAGTSRSSYEQYF
TRBJ1-1 | TRBV30 | CAWSPGFTTEAFF
TRBJ1-5 | TRBV4-2 | CASSPTFGGSNQPQHF
TRBJ1-2 | TRBV5-6 | CASSPMGRFNYGYTF